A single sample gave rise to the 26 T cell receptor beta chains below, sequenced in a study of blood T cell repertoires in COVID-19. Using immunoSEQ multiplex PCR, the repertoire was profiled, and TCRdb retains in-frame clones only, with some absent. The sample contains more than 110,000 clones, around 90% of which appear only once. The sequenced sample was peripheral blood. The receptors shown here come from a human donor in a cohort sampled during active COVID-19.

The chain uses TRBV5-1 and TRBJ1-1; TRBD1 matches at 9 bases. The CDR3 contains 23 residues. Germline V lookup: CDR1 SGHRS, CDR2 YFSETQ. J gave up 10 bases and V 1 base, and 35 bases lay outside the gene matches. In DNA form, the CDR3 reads TGCGCCAGCAGCTTGAGGACAGGGGTTCACCGCGTTTACAAAAGTAGTATCCAGAAGGGAGCTTTCTTT. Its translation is CASSLRTGVHRVYKSSIQKGAFF.

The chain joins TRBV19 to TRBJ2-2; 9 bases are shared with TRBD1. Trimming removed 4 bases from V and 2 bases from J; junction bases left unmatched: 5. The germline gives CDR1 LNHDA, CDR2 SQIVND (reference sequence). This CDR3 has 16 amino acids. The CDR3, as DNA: TGTGCCAGTAGTACGAACAGGGGGCTTAACACCGGGGAGCTGTTTTTT. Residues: CASSTNRGLNTGELFF.

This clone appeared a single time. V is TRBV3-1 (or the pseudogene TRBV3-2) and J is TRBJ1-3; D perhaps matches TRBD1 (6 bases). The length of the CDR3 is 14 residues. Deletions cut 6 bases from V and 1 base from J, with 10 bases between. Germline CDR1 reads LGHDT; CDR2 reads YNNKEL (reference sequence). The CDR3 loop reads CASSQTGSGNTIYF. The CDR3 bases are TGTGCCAGCAGTCAGACAGGTTCTGGAAACACCATATATTTT.

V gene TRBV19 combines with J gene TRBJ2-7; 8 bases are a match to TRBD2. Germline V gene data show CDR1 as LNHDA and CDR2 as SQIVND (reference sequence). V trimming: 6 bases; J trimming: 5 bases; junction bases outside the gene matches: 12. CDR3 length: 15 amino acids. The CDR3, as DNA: TGTGCCAGTAGCCCGAACGCGGGAGGAAGGAACGAGCAGTACTTC. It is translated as CASSPNAGGRNEQYF.

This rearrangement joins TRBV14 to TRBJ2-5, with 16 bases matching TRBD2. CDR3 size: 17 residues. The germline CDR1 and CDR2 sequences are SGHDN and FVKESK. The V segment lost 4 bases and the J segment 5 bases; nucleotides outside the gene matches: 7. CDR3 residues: CASSLKPGLAGGETQYF. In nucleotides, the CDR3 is TGTGCCAGCAGCCTGAAACCGGGACTAGCGGGAGGGGAGACCCAGTACTTC.

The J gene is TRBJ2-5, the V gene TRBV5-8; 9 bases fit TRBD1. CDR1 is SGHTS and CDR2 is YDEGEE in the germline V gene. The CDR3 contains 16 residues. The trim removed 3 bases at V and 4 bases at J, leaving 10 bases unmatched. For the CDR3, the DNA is TGTGCCAGCAGCTCTCCCGACAGGGGGTTTAGAGAGACCCAGTACTTC. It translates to CASSSPDRGFRETQYF.

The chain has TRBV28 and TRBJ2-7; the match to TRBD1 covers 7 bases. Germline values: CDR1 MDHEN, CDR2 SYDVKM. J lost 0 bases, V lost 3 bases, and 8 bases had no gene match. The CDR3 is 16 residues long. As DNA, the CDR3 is TGTGCCAGCAGTTTTCCCCGGGACAGATTCTCCTACGAGCAGTACTTC. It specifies CASSFPRDRFSYEQYF.

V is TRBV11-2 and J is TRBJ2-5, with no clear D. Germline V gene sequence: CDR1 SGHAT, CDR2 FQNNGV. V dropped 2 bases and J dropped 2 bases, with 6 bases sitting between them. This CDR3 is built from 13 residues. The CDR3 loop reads CASSLWAQETQYF. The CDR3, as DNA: TGTGCCAGCAGCTTATGGGCTCAAGAGACCCAGTACTTC.

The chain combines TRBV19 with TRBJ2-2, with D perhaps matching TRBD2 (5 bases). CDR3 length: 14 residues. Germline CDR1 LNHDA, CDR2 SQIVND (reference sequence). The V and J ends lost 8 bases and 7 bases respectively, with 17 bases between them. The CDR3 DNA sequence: TGTGCCAGTTCAAGCGAGGGCATAAGCGGGGAGCTGTTTTTT. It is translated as CASSSEGISGELFF.

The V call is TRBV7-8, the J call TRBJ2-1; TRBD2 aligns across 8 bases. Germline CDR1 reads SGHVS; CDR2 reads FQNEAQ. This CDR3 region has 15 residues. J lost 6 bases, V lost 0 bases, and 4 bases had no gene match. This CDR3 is CASSLAAGTSNEQFF. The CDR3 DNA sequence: TGTGCCAGCAGCTTAGCCGCCGGGACTAGCAATGAGCAGTTCTTC.

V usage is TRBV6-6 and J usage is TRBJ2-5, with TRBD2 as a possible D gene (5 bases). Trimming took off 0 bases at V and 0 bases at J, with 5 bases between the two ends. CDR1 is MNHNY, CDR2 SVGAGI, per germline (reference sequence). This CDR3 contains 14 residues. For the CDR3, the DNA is TGTGCCAGCAGTTACTCGGAGGACCAAGAGACCCAGTACTTC. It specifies CASSYSEDQETQYF.

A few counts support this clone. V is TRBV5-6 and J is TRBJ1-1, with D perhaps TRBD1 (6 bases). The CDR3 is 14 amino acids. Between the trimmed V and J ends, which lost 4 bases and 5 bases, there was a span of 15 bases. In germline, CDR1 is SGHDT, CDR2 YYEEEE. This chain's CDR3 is CASSREGVRTEAFF. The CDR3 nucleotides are TGTGCCAGCAGCCGAGAGGGGGTGCGTACTGAAGCTTTCTTT.

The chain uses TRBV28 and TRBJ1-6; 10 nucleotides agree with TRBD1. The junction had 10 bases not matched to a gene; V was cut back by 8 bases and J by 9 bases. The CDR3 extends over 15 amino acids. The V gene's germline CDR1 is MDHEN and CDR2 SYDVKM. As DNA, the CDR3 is TGTGCCAGCCGTATTGGACAGGGGGGGGTTTCACCCCTCCACTTT. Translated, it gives CASRIGQGGVSPLHF.

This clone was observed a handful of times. This CDR3 is CAWSGLVGHNEQFF. CDR3 coding DNA: TGTGCCTGGAGTGGACTAGTCGGCCACAATGAGCAGTTCTTC. The chain is built from TRBV30 and TRBJ2-1; tentatively, D is TRBD2 (6 bases). In germline, CDR1 is GTSNPN, CDR2 SVGIG (reference sequence). The V gene lost 1 base and the J gene lost 5 bases, with 12 bases spanning the gap. CDR3 length: 14 residues.

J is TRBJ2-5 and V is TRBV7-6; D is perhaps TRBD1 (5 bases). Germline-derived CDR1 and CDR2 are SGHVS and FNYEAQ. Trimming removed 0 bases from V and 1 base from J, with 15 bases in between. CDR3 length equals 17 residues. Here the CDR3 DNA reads TGTGCCAGCAGCTTAGCGGTCTTACTAACAGGCCAAGAGACCCAGTACTTC. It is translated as CASSLAVLLTGQETQYF.

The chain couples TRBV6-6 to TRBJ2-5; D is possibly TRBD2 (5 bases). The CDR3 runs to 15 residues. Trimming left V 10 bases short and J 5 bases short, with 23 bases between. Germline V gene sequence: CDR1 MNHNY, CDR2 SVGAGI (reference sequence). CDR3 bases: TGTGCCACCACATCAAGTGGGTTTGGCGGGGAGACCCAGTACTTC. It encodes CATTSSGFGGETQYF.

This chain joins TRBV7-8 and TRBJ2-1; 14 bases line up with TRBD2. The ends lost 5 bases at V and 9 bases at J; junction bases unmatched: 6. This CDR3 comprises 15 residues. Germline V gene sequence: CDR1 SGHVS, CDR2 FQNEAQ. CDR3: CASSQPGLAGVEQFF. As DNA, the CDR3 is TGTGCCAGCAGCCAACCGGGACTAGCGGGAGTTGAGCAGTTCTTC.

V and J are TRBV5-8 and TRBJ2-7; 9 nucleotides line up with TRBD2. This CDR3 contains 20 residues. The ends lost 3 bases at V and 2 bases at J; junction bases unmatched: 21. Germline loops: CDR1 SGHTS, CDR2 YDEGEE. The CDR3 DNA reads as TGTGCCAGCAGCTCTCTTTTCAGTAGCGGGAGTTTTAAAGGGCCCTACGAGCAGTACTTC. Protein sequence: CASSSLFSSGSFKGPYEQYF. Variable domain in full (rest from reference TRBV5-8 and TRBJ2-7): EAGVTQSPTHLIKTRGQQATLRCSPISGHTSVYWYQQALGLGLQFLLWYDEGEERNRGNFPPRFSGRQFPNYSSELNVNALELEDSALYLCASSSLFSSGSFKGPYEQYFGPGTRLTVT.

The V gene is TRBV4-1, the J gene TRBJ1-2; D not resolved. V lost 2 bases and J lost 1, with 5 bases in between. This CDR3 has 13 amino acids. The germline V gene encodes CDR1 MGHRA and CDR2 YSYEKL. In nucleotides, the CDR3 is TGCGCCAGCAGCCAAATCAGTAACTATGGCTACACCTTC. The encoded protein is CASSQISNYGYTF.

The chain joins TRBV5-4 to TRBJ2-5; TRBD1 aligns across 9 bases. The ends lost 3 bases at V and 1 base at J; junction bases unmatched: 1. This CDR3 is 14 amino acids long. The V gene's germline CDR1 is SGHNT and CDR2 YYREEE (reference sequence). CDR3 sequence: CASSSGQGQETQYF. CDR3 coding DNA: TGTGCCAGCAGCTCGGGACAGGGCCAAGAGACCCAGTACTTC. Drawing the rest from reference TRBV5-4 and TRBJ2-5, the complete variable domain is ETGVTQSPTHLIKTRGQQVTLRCSSQSGHNTVSWYQQALGQGPQFIFQYYREEENGRGNFPPRFSGLQFPNYSSELNVNALELDDSALYLCASSSGQGQETQYFGPGTRLLVL.

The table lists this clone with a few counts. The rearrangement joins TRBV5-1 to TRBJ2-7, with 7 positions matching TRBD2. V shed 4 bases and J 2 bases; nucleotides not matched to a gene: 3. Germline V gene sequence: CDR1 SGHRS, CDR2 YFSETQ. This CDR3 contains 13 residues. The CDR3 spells CASSPREAYEQYF. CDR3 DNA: TGCGCCAGCAGCCCACGGGAGGCCTACGAGCAGTACTTC. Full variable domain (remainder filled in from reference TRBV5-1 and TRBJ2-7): KAGVTQTPRYLIKTRGQQVTLSCSPISGHRSVSWYQQTPGQGLQFLFEYFSETQRNKGNFPGRFSGRQFSNSRSEMNVSTLELGDSALYLCASSPREAYEQYFGPGTRLTVT.

This chain's CDR3 is CASSENPGGSRRRTDTQYF. The CDR3 nucleotides are TGTGCCAGCAGTGAAAATCCAGGGGGCTCTAGACGGCGCACAGATACGCAGTATTTT. This chain joins TRBV2 and TRBJ2-3; 8 bases agree with TRBD1. The CDR3 loop spans 19 amino acids. Unmatched junction bases numbered 14, after V lost 2 bases and J lost 1 base. Germline-derived CDR1 and CDR2 are SNHLY and FYNNEI.

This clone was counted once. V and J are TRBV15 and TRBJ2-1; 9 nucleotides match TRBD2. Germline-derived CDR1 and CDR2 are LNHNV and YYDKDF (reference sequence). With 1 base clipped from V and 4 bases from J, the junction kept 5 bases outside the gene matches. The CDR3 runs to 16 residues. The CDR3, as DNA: TGTGCCACCAGCAGAGGCCCTAGCGGGGTGTACAATGAGCAGTTCTTC. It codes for CATSRGPSGVYNEQFF.

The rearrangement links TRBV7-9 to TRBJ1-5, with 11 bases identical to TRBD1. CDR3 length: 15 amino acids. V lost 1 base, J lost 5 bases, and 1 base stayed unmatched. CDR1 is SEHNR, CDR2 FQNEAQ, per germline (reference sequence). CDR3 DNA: TGTGCCAGCAGCTTAGGGACAGGGGGCTATCAGCCCCAGCATTTT. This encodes CASSLGTGGYQPQHF.

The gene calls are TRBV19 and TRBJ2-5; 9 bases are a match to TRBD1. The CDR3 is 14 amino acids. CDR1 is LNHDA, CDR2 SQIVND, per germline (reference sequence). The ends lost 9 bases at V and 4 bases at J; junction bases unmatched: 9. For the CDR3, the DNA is TGTGCCAGCCAGATGGGACAGGGTCGAGAGACCCAGTACTTC. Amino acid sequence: CASQMGQGRETQYF.

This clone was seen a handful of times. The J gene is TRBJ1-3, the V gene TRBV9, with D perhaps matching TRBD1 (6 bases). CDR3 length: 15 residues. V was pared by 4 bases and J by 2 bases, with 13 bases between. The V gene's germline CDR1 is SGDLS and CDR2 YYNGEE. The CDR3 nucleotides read TGTGCCAGCAGCAGCACAGGGCAACCTGGAAACACCATATATTTT. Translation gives CASSSTGQPGNTIYF.